This record covers a single T cell receptor beta chain. The antigen this receptor binds is unknown. The record has no base qualities; no much larger clone is one base away. Receptor amplification or capture employed the immunoSEQ multiplex PCR assay. In the source study's methods: A statistical classification framework was built for diagnosing cytomegalovirus status from the catalog of TCR beta chain sequences. TCRdb carries this immuneACCESS record with in-frame sequences only. Its versions omit some clonotypes, under half of them owing to an unresolved V gene in the studies checked, with the rest unexplained. The DNA was the basis for D and trimming; V, J and clone size are from that table. Counted in this sample were roughly 350,000 clones; roughly 90% of them appeared once. 0.75% to 0.85% of the sample lies in the top ten. The donors were included in the validation cohort of some 120 subjects, a group kept apart from the roughly 670-subject first cohort.

Looking up the germline V gene yields CDR1 MGHDK and CDR2 SYGVNS. V and J lose 4 bases and 6 bases, and a span of 6 bases separates them. Including the terminal cysteine and phenylalanine, the CDR3 comprises 12 residues. The kept DNA is CDR3 alone, 36 bases in frame from the first base. These data belong to a study of cytomegalovirus exposure and HLA in healthy donors (dated by TCRdb to about 2017). Notes on the research overall: The roughly 670 repertoires of the first cohort and the 120 or so validation repertoires were produced on the same platform, according to a later analysis. The study was designed to test whether signatures of past pathogen exposure could be identified by cataloging public T cell receptors. In addition to the first cohort of roughly 700 subjects, a separate validation cohort of around 110 different subjects was used. To predict cytomegalovirus infection status, the study combined high-throughput TCR immunosequencing, statistical association of individual TCRs with disease status, and machine learning. The paper as a whole reports these results and caveats: In vitro tests confirmed that a few of the cytomegalovirus-associated TCR beta chains recognize cytomegalovirus antigens. Most TCR sequences were seen in very few donors, while some public TCRs were found in many individuals. A later analysis had no HLA typing for the validation cohort, so co-occurrence there was scored across all 130 or so repertoires. The study gave a list of more than 150 TCR beta chains associated with cytomegalovirus. A later analysis found that TCRs clustered in the first cohort also tended to co-occur in the 100 to 150 validation repertoires, with 90% to 95% of cluster scores above 0. The classifier was reported to diagnose cytomegalovirus status with high specificity and sensitivity in both the original cohort and the validation cohort. According to the authors, the approach could potentially be generalized to other disease states and immunological phenotypes.

The sample was PBMCs. The chain links TRBV25-1 with TRBJ2-2; the D gene cannot be resolved reliably. This sequence was found in a woman between 18 and 29 years old in good health and CMV-seronegative. The DNA is TGTGCCAGCAGTGTCCCTCCCGGGGAGCTGTTTTTT. It specifies CASSVPPGELFF.